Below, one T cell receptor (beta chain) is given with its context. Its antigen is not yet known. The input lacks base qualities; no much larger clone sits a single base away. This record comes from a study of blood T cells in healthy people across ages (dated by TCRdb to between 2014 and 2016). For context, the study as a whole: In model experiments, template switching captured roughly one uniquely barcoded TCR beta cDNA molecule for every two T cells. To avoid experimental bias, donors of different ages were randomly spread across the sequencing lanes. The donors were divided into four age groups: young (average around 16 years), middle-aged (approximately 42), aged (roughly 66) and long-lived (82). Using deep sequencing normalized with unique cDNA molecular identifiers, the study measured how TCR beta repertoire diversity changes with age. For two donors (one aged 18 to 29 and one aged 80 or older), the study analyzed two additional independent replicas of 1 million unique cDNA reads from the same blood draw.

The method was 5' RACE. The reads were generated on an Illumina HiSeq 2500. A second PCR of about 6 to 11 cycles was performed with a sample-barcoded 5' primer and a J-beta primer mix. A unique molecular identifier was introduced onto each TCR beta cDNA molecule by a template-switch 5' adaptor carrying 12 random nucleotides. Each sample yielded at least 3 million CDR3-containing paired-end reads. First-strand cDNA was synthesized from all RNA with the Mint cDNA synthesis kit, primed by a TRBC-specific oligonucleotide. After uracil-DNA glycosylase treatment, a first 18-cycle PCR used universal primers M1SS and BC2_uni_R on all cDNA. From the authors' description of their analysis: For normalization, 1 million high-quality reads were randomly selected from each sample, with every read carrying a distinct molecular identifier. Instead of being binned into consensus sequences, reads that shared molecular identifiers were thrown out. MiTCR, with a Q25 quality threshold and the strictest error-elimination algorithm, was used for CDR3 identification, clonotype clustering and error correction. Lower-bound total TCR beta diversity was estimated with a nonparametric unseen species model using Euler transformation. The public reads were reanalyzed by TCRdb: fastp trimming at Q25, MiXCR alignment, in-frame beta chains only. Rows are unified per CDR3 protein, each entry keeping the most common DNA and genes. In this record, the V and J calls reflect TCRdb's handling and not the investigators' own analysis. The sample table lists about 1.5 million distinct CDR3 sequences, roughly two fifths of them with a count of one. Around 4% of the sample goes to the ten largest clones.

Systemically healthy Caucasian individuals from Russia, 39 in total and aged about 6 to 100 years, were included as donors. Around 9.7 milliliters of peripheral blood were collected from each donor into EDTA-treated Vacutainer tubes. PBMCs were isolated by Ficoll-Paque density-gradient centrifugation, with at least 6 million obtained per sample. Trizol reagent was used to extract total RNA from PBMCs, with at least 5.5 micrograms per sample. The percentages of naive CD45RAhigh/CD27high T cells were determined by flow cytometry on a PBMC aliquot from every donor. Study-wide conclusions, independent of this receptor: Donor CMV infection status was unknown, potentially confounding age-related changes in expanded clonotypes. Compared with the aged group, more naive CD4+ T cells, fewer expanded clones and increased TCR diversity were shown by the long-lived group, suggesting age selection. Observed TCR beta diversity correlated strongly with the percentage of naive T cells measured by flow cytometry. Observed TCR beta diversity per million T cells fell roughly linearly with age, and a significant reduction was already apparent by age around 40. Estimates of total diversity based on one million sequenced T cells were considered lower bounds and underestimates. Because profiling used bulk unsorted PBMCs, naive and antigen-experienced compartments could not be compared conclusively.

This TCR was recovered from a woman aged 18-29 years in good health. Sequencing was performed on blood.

The CDR3 region: CASSSRLAGAGYQETQYF. The DNA sequence is TGTGCCAGCAGTTCGAGACTAGCGGGAGCGGGCTACCAAGAGACCCAGTACTTC. The chain uses TRBV28 and TRBJ2-5; the junction holds 12 bases that match TRBD2. Its CDR3 holds 18 amino acids, cysteine through phenylalanine. Only CDR3 DNA is held: 54 bases, read in frame from base 1. The germline V and J ends show losses of 4 bases and 0 bases respectively, and no gene match explains 9 bases of the junction. CDR1 MDHEN and CDR2 SYDVKM were looked up in the germline V gene.